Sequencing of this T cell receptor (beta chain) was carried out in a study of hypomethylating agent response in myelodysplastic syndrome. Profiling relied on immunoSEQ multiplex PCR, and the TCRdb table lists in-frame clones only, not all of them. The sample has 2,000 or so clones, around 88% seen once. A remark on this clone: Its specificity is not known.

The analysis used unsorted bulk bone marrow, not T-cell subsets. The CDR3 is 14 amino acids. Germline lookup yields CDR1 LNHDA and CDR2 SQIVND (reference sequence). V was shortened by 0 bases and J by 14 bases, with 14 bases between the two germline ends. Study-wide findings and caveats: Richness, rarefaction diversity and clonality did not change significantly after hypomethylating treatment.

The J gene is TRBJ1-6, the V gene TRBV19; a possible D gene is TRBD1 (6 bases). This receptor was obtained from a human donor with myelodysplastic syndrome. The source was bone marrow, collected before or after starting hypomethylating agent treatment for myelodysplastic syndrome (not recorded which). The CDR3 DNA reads TGTGCCAGTAGTATAGAATGGGGGCAAGGGGCCCTCCACTTT. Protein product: CASSIEWGQGALHF.